This T cell receptor (beta chain) stems from a study of cytomegalovirus exposure and HLA in healthy donors. PCR involved 60 Vbeta and 13 Jbeta primers. Method: immunoSEQ multiplex PCR; TCRdb's copy keeps in-frame clones and lacks some. Of over 150,000 clones listed, 80% are singletons. This clone occurred once. Antigen: not known. The study's findings and limits: It was reported that the classifier diagnosed cytomegalovirus status with high specificity and sensitivity in both the original and validation cohorts.

The length of the CDR3 is 16 residues. Trimming took 3 bases from V and 1 from J; bases not matched to a gene: 9. Germline CDR1 and CDR2: SGHNT and YYREEE (reference sequence). The TCR sequence derives from a boy younger than 18 in good health and CMV-seronegative. The sequencing sample was made of PBMCs. The chain combines TRBV5-4 with TRBJ1-1; 7 nucleotides line up with TRBD1. CDR3 DNA sequence: TGTGCCAGCAGCTCGCCACCGGGACAGCAGAACACTGAAGCTTTCTTT. Protein sequence: CASSSPPGQQNTEAFF.